These T cell receptor beta chains were read from a single sample in a study of cytomegalovirus exposure and HLA in healthy donors. This table comes from immunoSEQ multiplex PCR, and its TCRdb copy is limited to in-frame clones, with some not included. The table lists 45,000 or so clones. Sequenced material: PBMCs. All receptors derive from a male donor in good health and CMV-seronegative. Both conserved end residues are part of each CDR3. The D gene is left open where the match is weak. Expanded clones get a size class; other rows say once, few or many, or leave the size out.

v_call	clone_size	j_call	d_call	cdr3_aa	cdr3_nt
TRBV5-1	-	TRBJ2-6	TRBD2	CASSSTERGSGANVLTF	TGCGCCAGCAGCTCGACCGAGCGGGGCTCTGGGGCCAACGTCCTGACTTTC
TRBV7-6	-	TRBJ2-1	TRBD2	CASSLAGASGGLIYNEQFF	TGTGCCAGCAGCTTAGCCGGGGCTAGCGGGGGGCTTATCTACAATGAGCAGTTCTTC
TRBV6-6	medium-sized	TRBJ2-7	-	CASSYSQGSYEQYF	TGTGCCAGCAGTTACTCGCAGGGGTCCTACGAGCAGTACTTC
TRBV6-1	-	TRBJ1-1	-	CASRKLGTTEAFF	TGTGCCAGCAGGAAATTGGGGACTACTGAAGCTTTCTTT
TRBV6-5	-	TRBJ1-1	-	CASSYRDRNTEAFF	TGTGCCAGCAGTTACCGCGACAGGAACACTGAAGCTTTCTTT
TRBV6-1	-	TRBJ2-5	TRBD2	CASSEVGLSGGPQETQYF	TGTGCCAGCAGTGAAGTGGGACTAAGCGGGGGCCCCCAAGAGACCCAGTACTTC
TRBV19	-	TRBJ2-5	-	CASSPRDNQETQYF	TGTGCCAGTAGTCCCCGGGACAACCAAGAGACCCAGTACTTC
TRBV9	-	TRBJ2-2	-	CASSVITSTGELFF	TGTGCCAGCAGCGTAATAACCAGCACCGGGGAGCTGTTTTTT
TRBV5-1	-	TRBJ2-3	-	CASSLSARRLGDTQYF	TGCGCCAGCAGCTTGTCTGCGAGGCGCCTCGGGGATACGCAGTATTTT
TRBV19	-	TRBJ2-3	TRBD2	CASSERAGGPSTDTQYF	TGTGCCAGTAGTGAGAGAGCGGGGGGCCCTAGCACAGATACGCAGTATTTT
TRBV9	-	TRBJ2-1	TRBD2	CASSVKRGGSYNEQFF	TGTGCCAGCAGCGTAAAGCGGGGGGGCTCCTACAATGAGCAGTTCTTC
TRBV19	-	TRBJ1-2	-	CASTKRDYGYTF	TGTGCCAGTACCAAGAGGGACTATGGCTACACCTTC
TRBV11-2	-	TRBJ2-3	-	CASSLQVATQYF	TGTGCCAGCAGCTTACAGGTGGCTACGCAGTATTTT
TRBV7-8	-	TRBJ1-6	TRBD1	CASSFDGTVDSPLHF	TGTGCCAGCAGCTTCGACGGGACAGTCGATTCACCCCTCCACTTT
TRBV5-1	-	TRBJ2-7	-	CASSWTAGGVYEQYF	TGCGCCAGCAGCTGGACCGCGGGCGGGGTCTACGAGCAGTACTTC
TRBV11-2	-	TRBJ2-1	TRBD2	CASSLSGAYNEQFF	TGTGCCAGCAGCCTTAGCGGGGCTTACAATGAGCAGTTCTTC
TRBV6-1	-	TRBJ2-5	-	CASVFSVYQETQYF	TGTGCCAGCGTTTTCTCGGTGTACCAAGAGACCCAGTACTTC
TRBV29-1	-	TRBJ2-5	-	CSVDRVETQYF	TGCAGCGTTGACAGGGTTGAGACCCAGTACTTC
TRBV7-2	-	TRBJ1-6	TRBD1	CASKGGTGSSPLHF	TGTGCCAGCAAAGGGGGGACAGGTAGTTCACCCCTCCACTTT
TRBV5-5	-	TRBJ1-1	TRBD1	CASSLGTGAILGGTEAFF	TGTGCCAGCAGCTTGGGGACAGGGGCGATCCTGGGGGGGACTGAAGCTTTCTTT
TRBV9	-	TRBJ2-7	TRBD2	CASSGGKGGYEQYF	TGTGCCAGCAGCGGGGGTAAGGGAGGGTACGAGCAGTACTTC
TRBV21-1	-	TRBJ1-1	-	CANKTRDTEAFF	TGTGCCAACAAAACGAGGGACACTGAAGCTTTCTTT
TRBV6-5	-	TRBJ1-4	TRBD1	CASSSQGAPVEKLFF	TGTGCCAGCAGTTCCCAGGGGGCGCCGGTTGAAAAACTGTTTTTT
TRBV6-6	-	TRBJ2-7	-	CASNTGTYEQYF	TGTGCCAGCAATACAGGGACCTACGAGCAGTACTTC
TRBV7-9	-	TRBJ1-1	-	CASSTNTEAFF	TGTGCCAGCAGCACAAACACTGAAGCTTTCTTT
TRBV6-1	-	TRBJ1-6	TRBD1	CASSESGTGGTSPLHF	TGTGCCAGCAGTGAATCAGGGACAGGTGGTACTTCACCCCTCCACTTT
TRBV9	-	TRBJ1-6	TRBD1	CASSDRQGASYNSPLHF	TGTGCCAGCAGCGACAGACAGGGGGCCAGCTATAATTCACCCCTCCACTTT
TRBV30	-	TRBJ1-6	TRBD1	CAWGGQVNSPLHF	TGTGCCTGGGGAGGACAGGTTAATTCACCCCTCCACTTT
TRBV10-3	-	TRBJ2-7	-	CAISEMIDSTEQYF	TGTGCCATCAGTGAGATGATCGACAGTACCGAGCAGTACTTC
TRBV5-1	-	TRBJ2-1	-	CASSRGTGTYNEQFF	TGCGCCAGCAGCAGGGGCACAGGGACCTACAATGAGCAGTTCTTC
TRBV6-5	-	TRBJ2-1	-	CASSYSQARTGEQFF	TGTGCCAGCAGTTACTCGCAGGCACGTACAGGGGAGCAGTTCTTC
TRBV30	-	TRBJ1-1	-	CAWSVFSRWQGAGNTEAFF	TGTGCCTGGAGTGTATTCTCTCGGTGGCAGGGAGCGGGGAACACTGAAGCTTTCTTT
TRBV11-3	-	TRBJ2-1	TRBD2	CASSLATSGTNEQFF	TGTGCCAGCAGCTTAGCGACTAGCGGGACAAATGAGCAGTTCTTC
TRBV11-2	-	TRBJ1-2	TRBD1	CASSWTGEGYTF	TGTGCCAGCAGCTGGACAGGGGAGGGCTACACCTTC
TRBV4-3	-	TRBJ1-4	-	CASSQDLTVSNEKLFF	TGCGCCAGCAGCCAAGACCTGACAGTTAGTAATGAAAAACTGTTTTTT
TRBV6-5	-	TRBJ1-5	TRBD1	CASSVTGGGQPQHF	TGTGCCAGCAGTGTGACAGGGGGCGGTCAGCCCCAGCATTTT
TRBV18	-	TRBJ1-1	TRBD1	CASSPGQGTEAFF	TGTGCCAGCTCTCCGGGACAGGGCACTGAAGCTTTCTTT
TRBV4-1	-	TRBJ1-4	-	CASSPSGNNEKLFF	TGCGCCAGCAGCCCTTCGGGGAACAATGAAAAACTGTTTTTT
TRBV30	-	TRBJ1-6	TRBD1	CAWSTPQGAYNSPLHF	TGTGCCTGGAGCACCCCTCAGGGGGCTTATAATTCACCCCTCCACTTT
TRBV6-5	-	TRBJ1-6	-	CASRRGAGSPLHF	TGTGCCAGCAGGCGCGGGGCGGGATCACCCCTCCACTTT
TRBV15	-	TRBJ2-2	-	CATEDSSNTGELFF	TGTGCCACCGAAGACAGCTCGAACACCGGGGAGCTGTTTTTT
TRBV18	-	TRBJ1-5	TRBD1	CASSPTGQKNQPQHF	TGTGCCAGCTCGCCGACGGGACAGAAAAATCAGCCCCAGCATTTT
TRBV7-6	-	TRBJ1-1	TRBD1	CASSLGRQGQAAFF	TGTGCCAGCAGCTTAGGCCGACAGGGACAGGCAGCTTTCTTT
TRBV7-8	-	TRBJ2-5	TRBD2	CASSLGLVRETQYF	TGTGCCAGCAGCTTGGGACTAGTTAGAGAGACCCAGTACTTC
TRBV30	-	TRBJ1-6	TRBD1	CAWSTGQVLNSPLHF	TGTGCCTGGAGCACCGGACAGGTTCTCAATTCACCCCTCCACTTT
TRBV27	-	TRBJ1-5	TRBD1	CASSSGQGFNQPQHF	TGTGCCAGCAGTTCGGGACAGGGTTTCAATCAGCCCCAGCATTTT
TRBV19	-	TRBJ2-5	TRBD1	CASSRDRQETQYF	TGTGCCAGTAGTAGGGACAGACAAGAGACCCAGTACTTC